Below, 15 T cell receptor beta chains from the same sample are listed, as sequenced in a study of PD-1 blockade in classical Hodgkin lymphoma. Brentuximab vedotin exposure varied, and every patient relapsed after autologous stem cell transplantation. Sequencing used immunoSEQ multiplex PCR; TCRdb keeps in-frame clones, though not all of them. The sample contains about 100,000 clones, more than 85% of which appear only once. The input for sequencing was peripheral blood mononuclear cells (PBMCs), taken before the second cycle of nivolumab. These receptor sequences come from a human donor with classical Hodgkin lymphoma.

The chain joins TRBV19 to TRBJ2-2, with 7 bases lining up with TRBD1. The V gene end was trimmed by 5 bases and the J gene end by 1 base; junction bases not matched to a gene: 10. The CDR3 contains 17 residues. From germline, CDR1 is LNHDA and CDR2 SQIVND (reference sequence). The CDR3 region is CASSGAAGTVNTGELFF. The DNA of the CDR3 is TGTGCCAGTAGTGGGGCGGCAGGGACAGTGAACACCGGGGAGCTGTTTTTT.

A few counts support this clone. This sequence joins TRBV5-6 and TRBJ1-1; D remains unclear. This CDR3 region has 15 residues. Trimming cost V 4 bases and J 0 bases, with 13 bases left between them. From germline, CDR1 is SGHDT and CDR2 YYEEEE. This chain's CDR3 is CASSVGVTLNTEAFF. In DNA, the CDR3 is TGTGCCAGCAGCGTTGGTGTGACGTTGAACACTGAAGCTTTCTTT.

This clone occurred once. The chain uses TRBV6-1 and TRBJ1-5; D not resolved. Trimming removed 3 bases from V and 5 bases from J, with 5 bases in between. CDR1 and CDR2 from the germline V gene are MNHNS and SASEGT. The CDR3 is 12 residues long. Here the CDR3 reads CASSDGDQPQHF. CDR3 bases: TGTGCCAGCAGTGACGGGGATCAGCCCCAGCATTTT.

V is TRBV19 and J is TRBJ1-1, with TRBD1 identical over 9 bases. The CDR3 is 16 residues long. CDR1 is LNHDA and CDR2 is SQIVND in the germline V gene (reference sequence). V lost 7 bases, J lost 3 bases, and 12 bases stayed unmatched. The CDR3 region has the DNA TGTGCCAGTACCCCCGGGACAGGGTTTTTATACACTGAAGCTTTCTTT. This encodes CASTPGTGFLYTEAFF.

The chain employs TRBV19 and TRBJ1-3; TRBD1 might be the D (5 bases). The CDR3 extends over 15 amino acids. Germline V gene lookup returns CDR1 LNHDA and CDR2 SQIVND (reference sequence). V gave up 5 bases and J gave up 4 bases, with 15 bases separating them. CDR3 nucleotides: TGTGCCAGTAGTTCCCGTGGAGGGGACGGAAACACCATATATTTT. This gives the protein CASSSRGGDGNTIYF.

The chain joins TRBV6-5 to TRBJ1-5; no clear D gene. From germline, CDR1 is MNHEY and CDR2 SVGAGI. V was shortened by 5 bases and J by 7 bases, with 9 bases between the two germline ends. This CDR3 comprises 12 residues. Here the CDR3 DNA reads TGTGCCAGCAGTGAATGGGGACAGCCCCAGCATTTT. Translating it yields CASSEWGQPQHF.

This clone was seen many times. This chain uses TRBV6-5 with TRBJ1-3; D possibly corresponds to TRBD1 (6 bases). The CDR3 extends over 15 amino acids. Per the germline V gene, CDR1 is MNHEY and CDR2 is SVGAGI. V lost 6 bases and J lost 0, with 12 bases in between. The CDR3 reads CASSLDSRSGNTIYF. In DNA, the CDR3 is TGTGCCAGCAGCTTGGACAGCCGCTCTGGAAACACCATATATTTT.

The chain has TRBV7-6 and TRBJ2-3, with D maybe TRBD2 (7 bases). Trimming pared 0 bases from V and 9 bases from J, leaving 16 bases between. The CDR3 totals 15 residues. Germline V gene data show CDR1 as SGHVS and CDR2 as FNYEAQ. The CDR3: CASSLAPGAGATQYF. Written as DNA, the CDR3 is TGTGCCAGCAGCTTAGCCCCCGGGGCGGGGGCAACGCAGTATTTT.

The rearrangement uses TRBV4-1 and TRBJ1-5; 8 bases align to TRBD1. The CDR3 consists of 18 residues. V was clipped by 1 base and J by 0 bases; unmatched bases: 8. Germline V gene data show CDR1 as MGHRA and CDR2 as YSYEKL. CDR3: CASSQGTGGSYSNQPQHF. In nucleotides, the CDR3 is TGCGCCAGCAGCCAAGGTACAGGGGGGTCGTATAGCAATCAGCCCCAGCATTTT.

The chain recombines TRBV11-2 with TRBJ2-7; the D gene is possibly TRBD2 (6 bases). Trimming took off 1 base at V and 2 bases at J, with 12 bases between the two ends. The germline V gene encodes CDR1 SGHAT and CDR2 FQNNGV. CDR3 length: 15 amino acids. DNA of the CDR3: TGTGCCAGCAGCTTAGTCGGGGGTGATACCTACGAGCAGTACTTC. It specifies CASSLVGGDTYEQYF.

The chain recombines TRBV28 with TRBJ1-2; tentatively, D is TRBD1 (5 bases). Trimming removed 7 bases at V and 4 bases at J, with 10 bases between. The V gene's germline CDR1 is MDHEN and CDR2 SYDVKM. The CDR3 consists of 12 residues. CDR3 sequence (DNA): TGTGCCAGCACTACGGGGCTCTATGGCTACACCTTC. Protein sequence: CASTTGLYGYTF.

CDR3 sequence (DNA): TGTGCCAGCAGCTTAGAAGGCACTAACTATGGCTACACCTTC. Its protein product is CASSLEGTNYGYTF. The rearrangement joins TRBV7-2 to TRBJ1-2, with D hard to call. Trimming removed 1 base from V and 0 bases from J, with 6 bases in between. Germline assignment: CDR1 SGHTA and CDR2 FQGNSA. CDR3 length equals 14 residues.

J is TRBJ1-1 and V is TRBV5-3; the D is unclear. TRBV5-3 is reported as an ORF; its role is uncertain. The V end lost 0 bases, the J end lost 2 bases, and 14 bases lay between the germline ends. The CDR3 spans 16 residues. The DNA of the CDR3 is TGTGCCAGAAGCTTGGCCTCCGGGCTCCGTAACACTGAAGCTTTCTTT. This encodes CARSLASGLRNTEAFF.

The V call is TRBV5-6, the J call TRBJ2-7; D is possibly TRBD2 (5 bases). This CDR3 spans 15 amino acids. The germline CDR1 and CDR2 sequences are SGHDT and YYEEEE. Trimming pared 4 bases from V and 6 bases from J, leaving 20 bases between. The CDR3 here is CASSGPSSVRGEQYF. CDR3 bases: TGTGCCAGCAGCGGCCCGAGTTCGGTACGGGGCGAGCAGTACTTC.

V gene TRBV5-1 combines with J gene TRBJ1-1; 10 nucleotides agree with TRBD1. The germline V gene has CDR1 SGHRS and CDR2 YFSETQ. This CDR3 region has 14 residues. Unmatched junction bases numbered 3, after V lost 4 bases and J lost 3 bases. CDR3 DNA sequence: TGCGCCAGCAGCAGGACAGGGGGAGACACTGAAGCTTTCTTT. Translating it yields CASSRTGGDTEAFF.